This TCR beta chain was retrieved from a study of cytomegalovirus exposure and HLA in healthy donors. The CDR3 consists of 15 residues. Germline V gene lookup returns CDR1 SGHAT and CDR2 FQNNGV. Deletions cut 1 base from V and 2 bases from J, with 12 bases between. Broader study findings: Cytomegalovirus status was reportedly diagnosed by the classifier with high sensitivity and specificity.

In regard to this clone: Its antigen remains unidentified.

The PCR made use of 60 Vbeta and 13 Jbeta primers. Generated by immunoSEQ multiplex PCR, the TCRdb table keeps only in-frame clones and is missing some. The sample includes approximately 130,000 clones, 77% seen only once; the top ten take 5.8%. The sequenced sample was PBMCs. The V call is TRBV11-2, the J call TRBJ2-7; D possibly corresponds to TRBD2 (6 bases). The receptor comes from a man between 18 and 35 years old in good health and CMV-seropositive. The CDR3: CASSLGSGSPYEQYF. The CDR3 DNA follows: TGTGCCAGCAGCTTAGGATCCGGGAGCCCCTACGAGCAGTACTTC.